The 24 T cell receptor beta chains below were found in one sample sequenced in a study of shared clonotypes between healthy human individuals. Sequencing was performed with immunoSEQ multiplex PCR; in TCRdb, only in-frame clones are kept and a portion is missing. This sample has 400,000 to 500,000 clones; 79% occur once, and the top ten carry around 12%. The sample taken for sequencing was PBMCs. The receptor set was obtained from a woman in her thirties or forties in good health. Some clones in this sample may be carry-over from other donors' samples.

The V and J genes are TRBV2 and TRBJ2-7, with a weak D call TRBD2 (6 bases). Trimming took off 6 bases at V and 2 bases at J, with 14 bases between the two ends. Germline V lookup: CDR1 SNHLY, CDR2 FYNNEI. CDR3 length: 14 amino acids. The CDR3 loop reads CASRAGTGPYEQYF. In DNA, the CDR3 is TGTGCCAGCAGAGCGGGCACAGGCCCCTACGAGCAGTACTTC.

The V and J genes are TRBV11-2 and TRBJ2-6; D call uncertain. CDR3 length equals 16 residues. V lost 5 bases, J lost 4 bases, and 15 bases lay in between. Germline V gives CDR1 SGHAT, CDR2 FQNNGV. In nucleotides, the CDR3 is TGTGCCAGCAGCGCTGGACGGAGTACCGGGGCCAACGTCCTGACTTTC. This codes for CASSAGRSTGANVLTF.

This rearrangement joins TRBV11-1 to TRBJ2-5; D is possibly TRBD1 or TRBD2 (5 bases each). The CDR3 consists of 13 residues. V was cut by 6 bases and J by 5 bases, with 13 bases left in between. Per the germline V gene, CDR1 is SGHAT and CDR2 is FQDESV (reference sequence). The CDR3 here is CASRTRGEETQYF. Here the CDR3 DNA reads TGTGCCAGCAGAACTAGGGGTGAGGAGACCCAGTACTTC.

In regard to this clone: The sample carries other DNA sequences with the same CDR3. The gene calls are TRBV4-2 and TRBJ2-3; TRBD2 agrees at 7 bases. The CDR3 totals 15 residues. The J segment lost 3 bases and the V segment lost 1 base, leaving 4 bases of the junction unmatched. Germline V gene lookup returns CDR1 LGHNA and CDR2 YNFKEQ. CDR3 residues: CASSQVLAGTDTQYF. The CDR3 nucleotides read TGTGCCAGCAGCCAAGTTTTAGCGGGTACAGATACGCAGTATTTT.

This chain connects TRBV23-1 to TRBJ2-7; tentatively, D is TRBD1 (6 bases). TRBV23-1 is designated an ORF whose function remains uncertain. This CDR3 is built from 14 residues. V gave up 2 bases and J gave up 3 bases, with 11 bases separating them. The CDR3: CASSQPDRNYEQYF. The CDR3 bases are TGCGCCAGCAGTCAACCGGACAGAAACTACGAGCAGTACTTC.

The gene calls are TRBV2 and TRBJ2-1, with D uncertain. The V gene's germline CDR1 is SNHLY and CDR2 FYNNEI. V was trimmed by 7 bases and J by 0 bases, leaving 16 bases between them. The CDR3 has 16 amino acids. The CDR3 DNA follows: TGTGCCAGCAATGGCGGTGAGATGAGCTCCTACAATGAGCAGTTCTTC. Amino acids: CASNGGEMSSYNEQFF. The full variable domain, with the rest looked up from reference TRBV2 and TRBJ2-1, is EPEVTQTPSHQVTQMGQEVILRCVPISNHLYFYWYRQILGQKVEFLVSFYNNEISEKSEIFDDQFSVERPDGSNFTLKIRSTKLEDSAMYFCASNGGEMSSYNEQFFGPGTRLTVL.

The rearrangement joins TRBV6-5 to TRBJ2-7; D gene uncertain. Germline values: CDR1 MNHEY, CDR2 SVGAGI. CDR3 length: 15 residues. V gave up 0 bases and J gave up 5 bases, with 14 bases separating them. CDR3 DNA: TGTGCCAGCAGTTACTCGAGAAGAGACCCCCACGAGCAGTACTTC. Protein product: CASSYSRRDPHEQYF.

This chain joins TRBV4-1 and TRBJ1-2; TRBD1 matches 8 bases. Germline CDR1 is MGHRA and CDR2 is YSYEKL. V lost 4 bases and J lost 2; bases outside the gene matches: 3. The CDR3 sequence is 14 residues long. CDR3 in DNA: TGCGCCAGCAGCCGACAGGGGACCAACTATGGCTACACCTTC. This translates into CASSRQGTNYGYTF.

Note on this clone: The same CDR3 is also encoded by other DNA sequences in this sample. The chain combines TRBV7-2 with TRBJ2-3, with TRBD2 matching over 10 bases. Germline loops: CDR1 SGHTA, CDR2 FQGNSA. V trimming: 6 bases; J trimming: 1 base; junction bases outside the gene matches: 7. The CDR3 is made up of 16 amino acids. CDR3 DNA: TGTGCCAGCAGTTTCTCTAGCGGGAGCGGCACAGATACGCAGTATTTT. Encoded protein: CASSFSSGSGTDTQYF.

In DNA form, the CDR3 reads TGTGCCAGCAGAAAAGCCCGAGGAGGGAACGAGTTCTACACCTTC. As protein: CASRKARGGNEFYTF. The J gene is TRBJ1-2, the V gene TRBV19, with D uncertain. Trimming pared 9 bases from V and 10 bases from J, leaving 27 bases between. This CDR3 contains 15 residues. CDR1 and CDR2 from the germline V gene are LNHDA and SQIVND (reference sequence).

The V call is TRBV7-6, the J call TRBJ2-2; D perhaps matches TRBD2 (5 bases). This CDR3 has 15 amino acids. Per the germline V gene, CDR1 is SGHVS and CDR2 is FNYEAQ. Deletions cut 0 bases from V and 1 base from J, with 6 bases between. CDR3 amino acids: CASSLAGENTGELFF. The CDR3 coding sequence is TGTGCCAGCAGCTTAGCGGGAGAGAACACCGGGGAGCTGTTTTTT.

V usage is TRBV27 and J usage is TRBJ2-7; 10 positions agree with TRBD2. CDR1 is MNHEY, CDR2 SMNVEV, per germline (reference sequence). The CDR3 length is 16 residues. V lost 9 bases to trimming and J lost 6 bases; unmatched junction nucleotides: 17. CDR3 protein: CARKHRLLAGVLEQYF. The CDR3 DNA reads TGTGCCAGGAAACACCGACTGCTAGCGGGAGTTCTCGAGCAGTACTTC.

V usage is TRBV2 and J usage is TRBJ1-1; maybe TRBD1 (5 bases). Germline V gene data show CDR1 as SNHLY and CDR2 as FYNNEI. The length of the CDR3 is 15 residues. The V end lost 6 bases, the J end lost 4 bases, and 18 bases lay between the germline ends. The CDR3 is CASRRSGTASTEAFF. DNA for the CDR3: TGTGCCAGCAGGCGCTCTGGGACGGCGAGCACTGAAGCTTTCTTT.

CDR3 sequence: CASSFGQGLTNEKLFF. CDR3 nucleotide sequence: TGTGCCAGTAGTTTCGGACAGGGGCTAACTAATGAAAAACTGTTTTTT. This sequence joins TRBV19 and TRBJ1-4; 9 bases fit TRBD1. Germline V CDR1 and CDR2: LNHDA, SQIVND (reference sequence). The CDR3 covers 16 residues. Germline trimming cut 5 bases from V and 1 base from J; bases unmatched to any gene: 5.

The rearrangement joins TRBV15 to TRBJ1-4; D not resolved. Germline CDR1 LNHNV, CDR2 YYDKDF (reference sequence). Trimming cost V 0 bases and J 6 bases, with 11 bases left between them. The CDR3 is 15 amino acids. CDR3 residues: CATSREDRTHEKLFF. The CDR3 region has the DNA TGTGCCACCAGCAGAGAGGACCGGACCCATGAAAAACTGTTTTTT.

This clone was observed a few times. J is TRBJ1-2 and V is TRBV28; D not certain. This CDR3 is 12 amino acids long. V was pared by 9 bases and J by 2 bases, with 10 bases between. From germline, CDR1 is MDHEN and CDR2 SYDVKM. DNA of the CDR3: TGTGCCAGTGCGGATGGGAACTATGGCTACACCTTC. Its protein product is CASADGNYGYTF.

Only a few counts were recorded for this clone. The chain couples TRBV5-4 to TRBJ2-7, with D perhaps matching TRBD1 or TRBD2 (5 bases each). This CDR3 is built from 15 residues. Looked up from germline, CDR1 is SGHNT and CDR2 is YYREEE (reference sequence). The ends were cut back, 4 bases at V and 7 bases at J, with 21 bases in the middle. The CDR3 nucleotides are TGTGCCAGCAGCAAGGGGACCTCTGAGTCTGGTGAGCAGTACTTC. Protein: CASSKGTSESGEQYF. The full variable domain, completed using reference TRBV5-4 and TRBJ2-7, is ETGVTQSPTHLIKTRGQQVTLRCSSQSGHNTVSWYQQALGQGPQFIFQYYREEENGRGNFPPRFSGLQFPNYSSELNVNALELDDSALYLCASSKGTSESGEQYFGPGTRLTVT.

To note about this clone: The likely explanation is a read error, given a far larger clone one base away. The genes are TRBV7-3 and TRBJ2-7; 11 positions agree with TRBD2. The germline V gene has CDR1 SGHTA and CDR2 FQGTGA. The CDR3 is 15 amino acids. The ends lost 5 bases at V and 2 bases at J; junction bases unmatched: 5. The DNA of the CDR3 is TGTGCCAGCAGCCTCGGACTAGCGGGTCCCTACGAGCAGTACTTC. Its translation: CASSLGLAGPYEQYF.

This chain links TRBV10-3 with TRBJ1-2, with D perhaps TRBD1 (5 bases). The CDR3 covers 14 residues. The germline V and J ends were trimmed by 9 bases and 4 bases, with 18 bases remaining between them. Germline CDR1 reads ENHRY; CDR2 reads SYGVKD. Here the CDR3 reads CAIGNPGFAYGYTF. The CDR3 bases are TGTGCCATAGGGAACCCAGGGTTTGCCTATGGCTACACCTTC.

This clone showed up many times. CDR3 residues: CASSPTIGQSYGYTF. The CDR3 nucleotides are TGTGCCAGCAGCCCCACTATCGGACAGAGCTATGGCTACACCTTC. The rearrangement joins TRBV11-2 to TRBJ1-2; the D gene is possibly TRBD1 (6 bases). CDR1 is SGHAT and CDR2 is FQNNGV in the germline V gene. Trimming shortened V by 5 bases and J by 4 bases, and 17 bases separated the two germline ends. This CDR3 contains 15 residues.

V gene TRBV5-1 combines with J gene TRBJ2-2; the D gene could be TRBD1 or TRBD2 (5 bases each). The CDR3 has 16 residues. V was pared by 4 bases and J by 0 bases, with 13 bases between. The germline CDR1 and CDR2 sequences are SGHRS and YFSETQ. CDR3 region: CASSPGRTTNTGELFF. The DNA for the CDR3 is TGCGCCAGCAGCCCGGGACGGACGACGAACACCGGGGAGCTGTTTTTT.

V usage is TRBV5-1 and J usage is TRBJ2-1; 8 nucleotides line up with TRBD2. Losses at the gene ends were 0 bases for V and 10 bases for J; bases not matched to a gene: 0. CDR1 and CDR2 from the germline V gene are SGHRS and YFSETQ. The CDR3 is made up of 12 amino acids. CDR3 DNA sequence: TGCGCCAGCAGCTTGGGACTAGCGGAGCAGTTCTTC. Translated, it gives CASSLGLAEQFF.

Points on this clone: With a much larger clone just one base away, this may be a read error. This is likely a read error, given that the CDR3 carries no conserved phenylalanine or tryptophan at its end. The V call is TRBV5-6, the J call TRBJ2-7; D is undetermined. The CDR3 is 15 residues long. Germline CDR1 is SGHDT and CDR2 is YYEEEE. The germline V and J ends were trimmed by 1 base and 6 bases, with 17 bases remaining between them. CDR3 coding DNA: TGTGCCAGCAGCTTGTTAAGTGCCCCGGCCTTCGAGCAGTACTTA. Protein sequence: CASSLLSAPAFEQYL.

In DNA, the CDR3 is TGCAGCGTTGCAGCGGGACAGGGTGAATCCCAAGAGACCCAGTACTTC. Amino acid sequence: CSVAAGQGESQETQYF. The chain recombines TRBV29-1 with TRBJ2-5, with 9 bases aligning to TRBD1. The ends lost 4 bases at V and 1 base at J; junction bases unmatched: 10. Germline V CDR1 and CDR2: SQVTM, ANQGSEA. The CDR3 runs to 16 residues.